This TCR beta chain was found in a study of CD8+CD57+ T cells in acquired aplastic anemia. About the study: CD4+ and CD8+ cells, once sorted, gave DNA averaging 3.2 ug.

Patients selected for sequencing had displayed CD8+CD57+ cell expansion by flow cytometry. CDR3 and TCR beta VDJ profiling relied on a genomic DNA template. TCRdb reprocessed the reads with MiXCR, giving one entry per CDR3 protein. Of 150,000 to 200,000 distinct CDR3 sequences listed, less than 65% were seen once; the top ten hold under 55%. There are 12 residues in the CDR3. Germline V gene sequence: CDR1 DFQATT, CDR2 SNEGSKA (reference sequence). V dropped 6 bases and J dropped 0 bases, with 6 bases sitting between them. V usage is TRBV20-1 and J usage is TRBJ1-3; no clear D gene. The sample was sorted CD4+, CD8+, or CD8+CD57+ T cells (not recorded which) from PBMCs. The sequence was collected from a human donor with aplastic anemia. CDR3 in amino acids: CSAGDSGNTIYF. CDR3 coding DNA: TGCAGTGCCGGGGACTCTGGAAACACCATATATTTT.